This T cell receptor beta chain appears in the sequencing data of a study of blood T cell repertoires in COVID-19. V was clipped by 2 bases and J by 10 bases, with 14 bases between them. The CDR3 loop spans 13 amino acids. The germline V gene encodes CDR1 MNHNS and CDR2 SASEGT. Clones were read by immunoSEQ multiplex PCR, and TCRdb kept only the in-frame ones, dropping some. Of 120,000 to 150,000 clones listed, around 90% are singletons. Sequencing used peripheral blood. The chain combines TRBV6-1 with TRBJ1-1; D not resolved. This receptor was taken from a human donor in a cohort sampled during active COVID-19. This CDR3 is CASSESQMLRAFF. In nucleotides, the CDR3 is TGTGCCAGCAGTGAAAGTCAGATGCTCAGAGCTTTCTTT.